Listed below are T cell receptor beta chains from one sample, sequenced in a study of glioma-infiltrating T cells after dendritic cell vaccination. The table came from immunoSEQ multiplex PCR; TCRdb's copy has only in-frame clones and leaves some out. Altogether 95,000 to 110,000 clones are present, roughly 79% being singletons, with the ten largest covering roughly 12%. The input for sequencing was blood, taken before dendritic cell vaccination. Source of these receptors: a human donor with glioblastoma. CDR3s include the opening cysteine and the closing phenylalanine or tryptophan. The order of the fields is V gene, clone size, J gene, D gene, CDR3 DNA, CDR3 protein. A D gene is named only where the DNA matches it firmly. For some rows the clone size is stated as once, few or many, or as a class when expanded; others skip it.

TRBV10-2	few	TRBJ2-7	TRBD2	TGCGCCAGCAGTGAGTCTGGAGCGGGGGTTTACGAGCAGTACTTC	CASSESGAGVYEQYF
TRBV4-1	-	TRBJ1-5	-	TGCGCCAGCAGCCCCCCAGCGGATAGCAATCAGCCCCAGCATTTT	CASSPPADSNQPQHF
TRBV30	-	TRBJ1-1	TRBD1	TGTGCCGCGTCGACAGGGGGGGGCACTGAAGCTTTCTTT	CAASTGGGTEAFF
TRBV5-1	-	TRBJ2-1	TRBD1	TGCGCCAGCAGCGTGGATCCGGGACAGGGATTACATGAGCAGTTCTTC	CASSVDPGQGLHEQFF
TRBV4-1	many	TRBJ1-1	TRBD1	TGCGCCAGCAGCCAGGGACAGGGGGATGGGACTGAAGCTTTCTTT	CASSQGQGDGTEAFF
TRBV2	few	TRBJ1-4	-	TGTGCCAGCAGTAGTGACAGCGCAACTAATGAAAAACTGTTTTTT	CASSSDSATNEKLFF
TRBV19	-	TRBJ1-5	TRBD1	TGTGCCAGTAGTACGACAGGGGGGGGCAATCAGCCCCAGCATTTT	CASSTTGGGNQPQHF
TRBV6-1	few	TRBJ1-2	TRBD1	TGTGCCAGCACCGACAGGGGGCGAGGCTACACCTTC	CASTDRGRGYTF
TRBV10-1	few	TRBJ2-3	TRBD2	TGCGCCAGCAGTGTTTCTAGCGGGGGGGCAGATACGCAGTATTTT	CASSVSSGGADTQYF
TRBV9	-	TRBJ2-6	TRBD1	TGTGCCAGCAGCGACGACCCCGGGACAGTGTACAGCTCTGGGGCCAACGTCCTGACTTTC	CASSDDPGTVYSSGANVLTF
TRBV12-5	-	TRBJ2-7	TRBD1	TGTGCTAGTGGTTTTCTTCCGGGACAGGGGGTGAGCGAGCAGTACTTC	CASGFLPGQGVSEQYF
TRBV7-9	-	TRBJ2-2	-	TGTGCCAATGGGCAAGGAGGAGGGGAGCTGTTTTTT	CANGQGGGELFF
TRBV5-1	-	TRBJ2-5	TRBD2	TGCGCCAGCAGCTCCCCTCGGGCTAGCGGGAAAACAGAGACCCAGTACTTC	CASSSPRASGKTETQYF
TRBV18	-	TRBJ2-7	-	TGTGCCAGCTCACCAGAGGTAGGAGTCTACGAGCAGTACTTC	CASSPEVGVYEQYF
TRBV19	-	TRBJ2-7	TRBD2	TGTGCCAGTAGCTTCGCTTCGGGAGGTCTGGGCGAGCAGTACTTC	CASSFASGGLGEQYF
TRBV6-5	few	TRBJ1-6	-	TGTGCCAGCTTACAGGGATCGAGTAATTCACCCCTCCACTTT	CASLQGSSNSPLHF
TRBV4-2	-	TRBJ1-2	-	TGTGCCAGCAGCCAAGAAATTGAGGGAGTCGGCTACACCTTC	CASSQEIEGVGYTF
TRBV7-8	-	TRBJ1-1	-	TGTGCCAGCAGCTTAGATCAGGGTGGCACTGAAGCTTTCTTT	CASSLDQGGTEAFF
TRBV2	once	TRBJ1-2	TRBD1	TGTGCCAGCAGCGGAGTGGGAACACAGGGGGCAAATTATGGCTACACCTTC	CASSGVGTQGANYGYTF
TRBV4-2	few	TRBJ2-2	-	TGTGCCAGCAGCCAATCAAGGCATAGCTCTAACACCGGGGAGCTGTTTTTT	CASSQSRHSSNTGELFF
TRBV5-4	-	TRBJ2-7	-	TGTGCCAGCAGCCTGGATGCCAGGGGTGGCGAGCAGTACTTC	CASSLDARGGEQYF
TRBV19	few	TRBJ1-2	-	TGTGCCAGTAGTCTTACAACAGGGAACTATGGCTACACCTTC	CASSLTTGNYGYTF
TRBV7-9	few	TRBJ1-1	TRBD1	TGTGCCAGCAGCTTCGATGCAGGGGGCGCGGGTGAAGCTTTCTTT	CASSFDAGGAGEAFF
TRBV2	-	TRBJ1-5	-	TGTGCCAGCAGTGAATACAGCCTTAATCAGCCCCAGCATTTT	CASSEYSLNQPQHF
TRBV4-1	-	TRBJ2-1	-	TGCGCCAGCAGCCTTAAGGCAGGGCTTTACAATGAGCAGTTCTTC	CASSLKAGLYNEQFF
TRBV13	-	TRBJ1-5	-	TGTGCCAGCAGCTACGGGGGAAATCAGCCCCAGCATTTT	CASSYGGNQPQHF
TRBV2	-	TRBJ1-6	TRBD1	TGTGCCAGCAGTATTGTGGGGACAGCCAATTCACCCCTCCACTTT	CASSIVGTANSPLHF
TRBV6-1	-	TRBJ1-2	-	TGTGCCAGCAGTGACGCAGGGATCTATGGCTACACCTTC	CASSDAGIYGYTF
TRBV12-5	-	TRBJ2-6	-	TGTGCTAGTGGCTCCTGGAGAGCTGGGGCCAACGTCCTGACTTTC	CASGSWRAGANVLTF
TRBV10-3	-	TRBJ1-6	-	TGTGCCAGTAGACCCAGATTCAGGGAAAATTCACCCCTCCACTTT	CASRPRFRENSPLHF
TRBV4-1	-	TRBJ1-5	TRBD1	TGCGCCAGCAGCCTAGGGGGACAGGGTCTCAGGCCCCAGCATTTT	CASSLGGQGLRPQHF
TRBV19	-	TRBJ2-3	TRBD2	TGTGCCAGTAGTGACCGACTAGCGGGAATCACAGATACGCAGTATTTT	CASSDRLAGITDTQYF
TRBV10-1	-	TRBJ2-7	TRBD1	TGCGCCAGGCAGGTCGCGGGACAGGGGGAAGTCCACGAGCAGTACTTC	CARQVAGQGEVHEQYF
TRBV7-9	-	TRBJ2-5	TRBD2	TGTGCCAGCAGCTTAGCTGGTAGCGGGGGGGCCCAAGAGACCCAGTACTTC	CASSLAGSGGAQETQYF
TRBV2	once	TRBJ2-5	TRBD2	TGTGCCAGCAGCGGGGGACTATTTGGGGGGGAGACCCAGTACTTC	CASSGGLFGGETQYF
TRBV5-5	once	TRBJ2-2	TRBD2	TGTGCCAGCAGCTTGGCCGGACTAGCGGGAAACACCGGGGAGCTGTTTTTT	CASSLAGLAGNTGELFF
TRBV4-3	-	TRBJ2-5	TRBD2	TGCGCCAGCAGCCAAGTCCCGTTCACTAGCGGGGGGGAGACCCAGTACTTC	CASSQVPFTSGGETQYF
TRBV2	-	TRBJ2-1	TRBD1	TGTGCCAGCAGTGAATATCGGACAGGATTCTACAATGAGCAGTTCTTC	CASSEYRTGFYNEQFF
TRBV15	-	TRBJ2-1	-	TGTGCCACCAGCAGTGTCGGGGTGGGCTCCTACAATGAGCAGTTCTTC	CATSSVGVGSYNEQFF
TRBV11-3	-	TRBJ2-3	TRBD2	TGTGCCAGCAGCGTAGGTGGCGCGGGGGGTTTGGATACGCAGTATTTT	CASSVGGAGGLDTQYF
TRBV18	-	TRBJ2-1	TRBD2	TGTGCCAGCTCAGAAGCGGGAAACTCCTACAATGAGCAGTTCTTC	CASSEAGNSYNEQFF
TRBV18	-	TRBJ1-5	TRBD1	TGTGCCAGCTCACCCGGGACAGGGATCGATCAGCCCCAGCATTTT	CASSPGTGIDQPQHF
TRBV7-8	few	TRBJ2-7	TRBD2	TGTGCCAGCAGCTTTTTCGGGGGGGCGAGTGAGCAGTACTTC	CASSFFGGASEQYF
TRBV5-6	-	TRBJ2-5	-	TGTGCCAGCAGCTTGATCGGGGGAGAAGAGACCCAGTACTTC	CASSLIGGEETQYF
TRBV2	-	TRBJ2-5	TRBD2	TGTGCCAGCCGAGCGGGGGGCTTCCAAGAGACCCAGTACTTC	CASRAGGFQETQYF
TRBV9	-	TRBJ2-5	TRBD2	TGTGCCAGCAGCGACCGCCTAGCGGGGGGTGGGGAGACCCAGTACTTC	CASSDRLAGGGETQYF
TRBV7-8	-	TRBJ2-1	-	TGTGCCAGCAGCTTTAGCTTTAACTCCTACAATGAGCAGTTCTTC	CASSFSFNSYNEQFF
TRBV6-1	-	TRBJ2-5	-	TGTGCCAGCAGGGCCCAGGGCGGCGAGACCCAGTACTTC	CASRAQGGETQYF
TRBV11-2	-	TRBJ2-6	-	TGTGCCAGCAGCGTTCAGGGGGGCTCTGGGGCCAACGTCCTGACTTTC	CASSVQGGSGANVLTF
TRBV5-6	once	TRBJ2-3	TRBD2	TGTGCCAGCAGCCCAGAGCGGGGGGGCCTCACAGATACGCAGTATTTT	CASSPERGGLTDTQYF
TRBV5-6	-	TRBJ2-1	-	TGTGCCAGCAGCTTGCGAATCGGGGGGCGCAACAATGAGCAGTTCTTC	CASSLRIGGRNNEQFF
TRBV28	-	TRBJ1-3	-	TGTGCCAGCAGCCTGCCGGGAATTGGGAACACCATATATTTT	CASSLPGIGNTIYF
TRBV5-1	-	TRBJ1-2	TRBD1	TGCGCCAGCAGCATTGGACAGGGTGGCTACACCTTC	CASSIGQGGYTF
TRBV6-1	-	TRBJ2-4	-	TGTGCCAGCAGTGAAATTACGTCACTAGCCAAAAACATTCAGTACTTC	CASSEITSLAKNIQYF
TRBV27	-	TRBJ1-2	-	TGTGCCAGCAGTTTTGCGTCTAACTATGGCTACACCTTC	CASSFASNYGYTF
TRBV7-8	-	TRBJ2-3	TRBD2	TGTGCCAGCAGCGCCCCGGCAGCGGGGGGGATAGATACGCAGTATTTT	CASSAPAAGGIDTQYF
TRBV6-1	-	TRBJ1-5	-	TGTGCCAGCAAATACCCAGGTCAGCCCCAGCATTTT	CASKYPGQPQHF